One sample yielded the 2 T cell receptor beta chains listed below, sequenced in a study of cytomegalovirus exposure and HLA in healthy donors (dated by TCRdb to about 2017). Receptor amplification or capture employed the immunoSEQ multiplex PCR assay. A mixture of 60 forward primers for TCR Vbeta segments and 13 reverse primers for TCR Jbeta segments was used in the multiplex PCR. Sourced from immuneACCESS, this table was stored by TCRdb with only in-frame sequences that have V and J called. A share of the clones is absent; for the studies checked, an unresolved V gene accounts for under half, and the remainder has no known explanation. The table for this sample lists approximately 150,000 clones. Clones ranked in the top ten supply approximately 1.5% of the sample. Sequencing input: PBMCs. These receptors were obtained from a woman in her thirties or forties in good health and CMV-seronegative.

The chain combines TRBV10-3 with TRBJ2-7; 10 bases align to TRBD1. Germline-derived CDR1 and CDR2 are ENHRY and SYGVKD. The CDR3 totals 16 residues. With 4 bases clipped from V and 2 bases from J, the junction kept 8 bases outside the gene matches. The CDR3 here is CAISVQDRGLPYEQYF. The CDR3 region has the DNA TGTGCCATCAGTGTGCAAGACAGGGGGCTTCCCTACGAGCAGTACTTC.

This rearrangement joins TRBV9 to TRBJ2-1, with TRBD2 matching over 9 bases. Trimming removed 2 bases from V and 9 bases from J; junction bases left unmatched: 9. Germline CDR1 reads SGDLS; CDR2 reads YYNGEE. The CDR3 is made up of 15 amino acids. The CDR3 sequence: CASSVSSGAAREQFF. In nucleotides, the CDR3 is TGTGCCAGCAGCGTTTCTAGCGGGGCCGCCCGTGAGCAGTTCTTC.